This T cell receptor beta chain was documented in a study of cytomegalovirus exposure and HLA in healthy donors. Researchers ran the PCR with 60 Vbeta and 13 Jbeta primers. Clones were sequenced by immunoSEQ multiplex PCR, and TCRdb holds only the in-frame ones, with some missing. The repertoire holds 150,000 to 200,000 clones, with approximately 80% as singletons. Notes on the study in general: TCR beta chain V- and J-gene trimming was linked, in a later analysis, to a missense variant in DCLRE1C. Sequences of the TCR beta chain were said to predict the HLA-A and HLA-B alleles of most subjects accurately. Immune exposure was documented only through CMV serostatus. Later work associated fewer than 20,000 TCR beta sequences with HLA alleles at 0.05 false discovery rate.

As for this clone: What it binds is unknown.

There are 15 residues in the CDR3. Per germline, CDR1 GTSNPN and CDR2 SVGIG (reference sequence). Trimming removed 0 bases at V and 5 bases at J, with 13 bases between. J is TRBJ1-4 and V is TRBV30; TRBD1 might be the D (5 bases). Source material: PBMCs. This receptor was taken from a man aged 18 to 30 in good health and CMV-seronegative. The CDR3 reads CAWSVGAQTNEKLFF. The CDR3 bases are TGTGCCTGGAGTGTAGGGGCACAAACGAATGAAAAACTGTTTTTT.